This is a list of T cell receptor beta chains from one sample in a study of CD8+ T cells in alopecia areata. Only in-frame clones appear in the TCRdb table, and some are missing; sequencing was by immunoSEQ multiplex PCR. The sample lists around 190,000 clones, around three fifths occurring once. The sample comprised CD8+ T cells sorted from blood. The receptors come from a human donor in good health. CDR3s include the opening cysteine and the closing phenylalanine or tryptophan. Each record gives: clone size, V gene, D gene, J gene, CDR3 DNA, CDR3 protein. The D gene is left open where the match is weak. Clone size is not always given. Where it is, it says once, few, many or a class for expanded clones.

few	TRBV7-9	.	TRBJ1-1	TGTGCCAGCAGCTTTGAGAGGGGACCTGAAGCTTTCTTT	CASSFERGPEAFF
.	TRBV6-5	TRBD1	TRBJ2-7	TGTGCCAGCACGTCCCGGGACAGGGGCCTCTACGAGCAGTACTTC	CASTSRDRGLYEQYF
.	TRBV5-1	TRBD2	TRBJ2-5	TGCGCCAGCAGCTTGGCCGGACTAGCGGGGTCCCAAGAGACCCAGTACTTC	CASSLAGLAGSQETQYF
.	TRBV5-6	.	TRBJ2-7	TGTGCCAGCAGCTTGGAACGCAGGGACCGTTACGAGCAGTACTTC	CASSLERRDRYEQYF
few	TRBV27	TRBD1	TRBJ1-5	TGTGCCAGCAGTCCAAGGACAGGGATAAGCAATCAGCCCCAGCATTTT	CASSPRTGISNQPQHF
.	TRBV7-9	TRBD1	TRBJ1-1	TGTGCCAGCAGCTTCGACAGGGCGACTGAAGCTTTCTTT	CASSFDRATEAFF
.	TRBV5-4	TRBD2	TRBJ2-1	TGTGCCAGCAGTTCGGAGCGGGGGGAGCAGTTCTTC	CASSSERGEQFF
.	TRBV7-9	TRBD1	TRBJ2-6	TGTGCCAGCAGCTCCGGACAGGGTTCTGGGGCCAACGTCCTGACTTTC	CASSSGQGSGANVLTF
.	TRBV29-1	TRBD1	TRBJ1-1	TGCAGCGTGGACGGGACAGGGGACACTGAAGCTTTCTTT	CSVDGTGDTEAFF
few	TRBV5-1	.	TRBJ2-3	TGCGCCAGCAGCTTAGAGAGCCCCAGAACGGCAGATACGCAGTATTTT	CASSLESPRTADTQYF
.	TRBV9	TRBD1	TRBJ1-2	TGTGCCAGCAGCGTAGGACAGGGGGAGTCCTATGGCTACACCTTC	CASSVGQGESYGYTF
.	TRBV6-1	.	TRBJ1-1	TGCACAGTATCATCGGGGATGAACACTGAAGCTTTCTTT	CTVSSGMNTEAFF
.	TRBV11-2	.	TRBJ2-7	TGTGCCAGCAGCTTACAACAGTCCTACGAGCAGTACTTC	CASSLQQSYEQYF
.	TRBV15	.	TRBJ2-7	TGTGCCACCAGCGCCTCCGGGGCCTACGAGCAGTACTTC	CATSASGAYEQYF
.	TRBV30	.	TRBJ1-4	TGTGCCTGGAGTGCTGTTAATGAAAAACTGTTTTTT	CAWSAVNEKLFF
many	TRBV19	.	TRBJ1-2	TGTGCCAGTAAAGGGGGTGGCTACACCTTC	CASKGGGYTF
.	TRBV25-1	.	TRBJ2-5	TGTGCCAGCAGTGACGGGACACGGGGTGGGGAGACCCAGTACTTC	CASSDGTRGGETQYF
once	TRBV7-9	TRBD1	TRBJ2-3	TGTGCCAGCAGCTCGGGACAGACCACAGATACGCAGTATTTT	CASSSGQTTDTQYF
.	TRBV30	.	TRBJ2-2	TGTGCCTGGAGTAACGGACTTAACACCGGGGAGCTGTTTTTT	CAWSNGLNTGELFF
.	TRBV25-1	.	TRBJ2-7	TGTGCCAGCAGGGCAGGGTACGAGCAGTACTTC	CASRAGYEQYF
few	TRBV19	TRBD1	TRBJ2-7	TGTGCCAGTAGTAGGACAGGCCCCTACGAGCAGTACTTC	CASSRTGPYEQYF
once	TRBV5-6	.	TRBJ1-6	TGTGCCAGCAGCTCGACAGTAAATTGGGATTCACCCCTCCACTTT	CASSSTVNWDSPLHF
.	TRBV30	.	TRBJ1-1	TGTGCCTGGAAGAGTACTACAGGGCTGGCTTTCTTT	CAWKSTTGLAFF
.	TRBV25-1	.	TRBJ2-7	TGTGCCAGCAGCGGCCAAGAGGGCTCCTACGAGCAGTACTTC	CASSGQEGSYEQYF
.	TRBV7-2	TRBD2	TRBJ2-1	TGTGCCAGCAGCTTAGAGCGGGGGGGCCTATCTGAGCAGTTCTTC	CASSLERGGLSEQFF
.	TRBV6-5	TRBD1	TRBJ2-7	TGTGCCAGCAGTTACACCTCGACAGGGAGCGACGAGCAGTACTTC	CASSYTSTGSDEQYF
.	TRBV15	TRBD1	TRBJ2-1	TGTGCCACCAGCGAAAACAGGGGGCTTTTGGTGAATGAGCAGTTCTTC	CATSENRGLLVNEQFF
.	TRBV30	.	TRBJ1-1	TGTGCCTGGAACCCCGACAGTAACATGGCTGAAGCTTTCTTT	CAWNPDSNMAEAFF
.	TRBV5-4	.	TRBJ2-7	TGTGCCAGCAGCTTGGCCACAGGGACCGAGCAGTACTTC	CASSLATGTEQYF
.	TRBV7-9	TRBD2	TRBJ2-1	TGTGCCAGCAGCTTATCGGGACTAGCGGTGGTTAATGAGCAGTTCTTC	CASSLSGLAVVNEQFF
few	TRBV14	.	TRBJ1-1	TGTGCCAGCAGCTCCTCTGGACCCGGAGCTTTCTTT	CASSSSGPGAFF
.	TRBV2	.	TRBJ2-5	TGTGCCAGCAGTGAAGGGACGGGGATCCAAGAGACCCAGTACTTC	CASSEGTGIQETQYF
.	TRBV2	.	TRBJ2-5	TGTGCCAGCAGATATCTGACAGGTCTCGTTTTCGAGACCCAGTACTTC	CASRYLTGLVFETQYF
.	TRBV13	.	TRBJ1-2	TGTGCCAGCAGCCTAACCTCCACAGGGCAGCACTATGGCTACACCTTC	CASSLTSTGQHYGYTF
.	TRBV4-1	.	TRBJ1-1	TGCGCCAGCAGCCAACAGGGGACCACTGAAGCTTTCTTT	CASSQQGTTEAFF
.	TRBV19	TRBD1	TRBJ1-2	TGTGCCAGTAGTATAGTCCAGGGGGCGACGTATGGCTACACCTTC	CASSIVQGATYGYTF
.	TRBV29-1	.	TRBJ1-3	TGCAGCGTTGAAGGGGGAAACACCATATATTTT	CSVEGGNTIYF
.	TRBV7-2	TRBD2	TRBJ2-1	TGTGCCAGCAGCCCAAGGGAGCGGGGGGATGAGCAGTTCTTC	CASSPRERGDEQFF
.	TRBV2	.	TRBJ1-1	TGTGCCAGCGGGGGGGCTGGGGTGAACACTGAAGCTTTCTTT	CASGGAGVNTEAFF
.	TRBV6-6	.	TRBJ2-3	TGTGCCAGCAGTTACGGGGGGACAGATACGCAGTATTTT	CASSYGGTDTQYF
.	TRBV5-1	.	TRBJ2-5	TGCGCCAGCAGCTGGGCTTTCAACAGCCAAGAGACCCAGTACTTC	CASSWAFNSQETQYF
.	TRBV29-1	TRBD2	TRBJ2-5	TGCAGCGTTGACGCCCGCGAGCGGGGGGGCTCCGAGACCCAGTACTTC	CSVDARERGGSETQYF
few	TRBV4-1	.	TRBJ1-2	TGCGCCAGCAGCGAGATGGGGACACTGTATGGCTACACCTTC	CASSEMGTLYGYTF